This T cell receptor (beta chain) was sequenced in a study of TIL therapy for anti-PD-1-resistant metastatic lung cancer. At the level of the study: Progressing patients received lymphodepletion, expanded TIL infusion and IL-2.

Germline V gives CDR1 ENHRY, CDR2 SYGVKD. V lost 4 bases, J lost 4 bases, and 13 bases lay in between. The CDR3 consists of 14 residues. Time point: pre-treatment sample, taken before nivolumab and TIL therapy. Patients were adults with stage 4 NSCLC. The libraries were made with immunoSEQ v3. The protocol was immunoSEQ multiplex PCR, while the TCRdb copy is restricted to in-frame clones and leaves out a portion. The top ten clones hold more than 1.5% of a sample with around 50,000 clones, more than 60% of them seen once. The TCR comes from a person aged 30 to 80 with non-small cell lung cancer. Sequencing was performed on blood, taken at baseline. This chain connects TRBV10-3 to TRBJ1-1; the D is unclear. The CDR3 nucleotides read TGTGCCATCAGTGTGGGGAGTGGGCTCACTGAAGCTTTCTTT. Residues: CAISVGSGLTEAFF.